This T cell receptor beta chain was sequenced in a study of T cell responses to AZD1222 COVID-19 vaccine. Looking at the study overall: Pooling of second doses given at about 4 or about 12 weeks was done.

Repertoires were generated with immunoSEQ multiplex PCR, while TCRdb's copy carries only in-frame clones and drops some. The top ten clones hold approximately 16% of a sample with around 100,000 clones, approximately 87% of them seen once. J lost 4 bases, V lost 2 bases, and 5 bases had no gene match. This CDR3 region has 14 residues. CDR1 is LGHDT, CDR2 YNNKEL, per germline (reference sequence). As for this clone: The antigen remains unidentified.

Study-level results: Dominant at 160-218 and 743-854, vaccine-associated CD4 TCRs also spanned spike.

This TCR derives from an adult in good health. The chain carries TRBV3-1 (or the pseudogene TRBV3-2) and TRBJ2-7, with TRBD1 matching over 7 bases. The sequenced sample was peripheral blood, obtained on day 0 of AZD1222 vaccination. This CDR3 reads CASSQTTGSYEQYF. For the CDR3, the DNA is TGTGCCAGCAGCCAAACGACAGGGAGTTACGAGCAGTACTTC.